This is a list of T cell receptor beta chains from one sample in a study of T cell changes during pregnancy in multiple sclerosis. Method: immunoSEQ multiplex PCR; TCRdb's copy keeps in-frame clones and lacks some. The sample includes 100,000 or so clones, 85% to 95% of them seen just once. The sample was peripheral blood, taken after pregnancy. Receptor source: a female donor in good health, enrolled as a control in a pregnancy study. The CDR3 runs from the conserved cysteine through the conserved F or W. D genes are given only for firm matches. For some rows the clone size is stated as once, few or many, or as a class when expanded; others skip it.

clone size	CDR3 length	J gene	D gene	V gene	CDR3 protein	CDR3 DNA
once	15	TRBJ1-4	NA	TRBV27	CASRAGWGGGEKLFF	TGTGCCAGCAGGGCCGGGTGGGGCGGCGGTGAAAAACTGTTTTTT
NA	12	TRBJ2-3	NA	TRBV5-1	CASSLVSDTQYF	TGCGCCAGCAGCTTGGTTTCGGATACGCAGTATTTT
NA	13	TRBJ2-7	TRBD2	TRBV5-4	CASSPFSGMRQYF	TGTGCCAGCAGCCCATTCAGCGGGATGAGGCAGTACTTC
once	17	TRBJ1-1	NA	TRBV27	CASSLSSQGLMNTEAFF	TGTGCCAGCAGTTTATCGTCACAGGGTCTTATGAACACTGAAGCTTTCTTT
NA	15	TRBJ1-3	NA	TRBV6-1	CASSPRSSAGNTIYF	TGTGCCAGCAGCCCCCGCTCGTCGGCTGGAAACACCATATATTTT
NA	16	TRBJ2-1	TRBD2	TRBV7-8	CASSLAGGPLYNEQFF	TGTGCCAGCAGCTTAGCGGGAGGGCCATTGTACAATGAGCAGTTCTTC
NA	12	TRBJ1-1	NA	TRBV29-1	CSVDQGNTEAFF	TGCAGCGTTGACCAGGGGAACACTGAAGCTTTCTTT
NA	16	TRBJ2-2	NA	TRBV11-2	CASSLGGALNTGELFF	TGTGCCAGCAGCTTAGGGGGCGCTTTGAACACCGGGGAGCTGTTTTTT
once	18	TRBJ2-7	TRBD1	TRBV9	CASSEGDRESGNSYEQYF	TGTGCCAGCAGCGAGGGGGACAGAGAGAGCGGAAACTCCTACGAGCAGTACTTC
NA	16	TRBJ2-3	TRBD2	TRBV18	CASSPRGTSDTDTQYF	TGTGCCAGCTCACCACGAGGGACTAGCGATACAGATACGCAGTATTTT
NA	14	TRBJ2-2	NA	TRBV18	CASSPFAKSGELFF	TGTGCCAGCTCACCATTCGCTAAGTCCGGGGAGCTGTTTTTT
NA	13	TRBJ2-1	NA	TRBV5-4	CASSLIGGSKQFF	TGTGCCAGCAGCTTGATTGGGGGGAGTAAGCAGTTCTTC
NA	15	TRBJ2-2	TRBD1	TRBV6-5	CASTLLRGLTGELFF	TGTGCCAGTACTTTACTCAGGGGGCTCACCGGGGAGCTGTTTTTT
NA	15	TRBJ1-5	NA	TRBV2	CASSFNEGTGQPQHF	TGTGCCAGCAGCTTTAACGAGGGTACGGGACAGCCCCAGCATTTT
NA	13	TRBJ1-4	NA	TRBV10-1	CASNYGRGEKLFF	TGCGCCAGTAATTATGGTCGAGGGGAAAAACTGTTTTTT
NA	14	TRBJ2-5	NA	TRBV5-6	CASSLRSGQETQYF	TGTGCCAGCAGCTTGAGGAGCGGCCAAGAGACCCAGTACTTC
once	14	TRBJ1-2	TRBD1	TRBV5-8	CASSLADRGRGYTF	TGTGCCAGCAGCTTGGCGGACAGGGGTAGAGGCTACACCTTC
once	14	TRBJ2-5	NA	TRBV5-1	CASSFTGTQETQYF	TGCGCCAGCAGCTTTACAGGGACCCAAGAGACCCAGTACTTC
once	16	TRBJ2-7	NA	TRBV7-9	CASSPRNGGAGYEQYF	TGTGCCAGCAGCCCTAGGAATGGGGGCGCAGGCTACGAGCAGTACTTC
NA	15	TRBJ2-1	TRBD1	TRBV5-1	CASSLGDRGGNEQFF	TGCGCCAGCAGCTTGGGGGACAGGGGGGGCAATGAGCAGTTCTTC
once	15	TRBJ2-3	NA	TRBV7-9	CASSSGRGAVDTQYF	TGTGCCAGCAGCTCCGGCCGCGGGGCAGTTGATACGCAGTATTTT
NA	14	TRBJ2-5	TRBD1	TRBV7-9	CASSLDRGQETQYF	TGTGCCAGCAGCTTAGACAGGGGCCAAGAGACCCAGTACTTC
NA	15	TRBJ2-3	NA	TRBV11-2	CASSLVLTGTDTQYF	TGTGCCAGCAGCTTAGTTCTCACAGGGACAGATACGCAGTATTTT
NA	15	TRBJ2-7	NA	TRBV28	CASSLGGLAFGEQYF	TGTGCCAGCAGTTTGGGGGGGCTAGCGTTCGGGGAGCAGTACTTC
once	14	TRBJ1-1	NA	TRBV19	CASSDGQRNTEAFF	TGTGCCAGTAGTGATGGACAGAGGAACACTGAAGCTTTCTTT
NA	15	TRBJ2-2	TRBD1	TRBV5-1	CASSFGQGWAGELFF	TGCGCCAGCAGCTTCGGACAGGGTTGGGCCGGGGAGCTGTTTTTT
NA	13	TRBJ1-1	TRBD1	TRBV29-1	CSDRQGGGTEAFF	TGCAGCGACCGACAGGGGGGAGGCACTGAAGCTTTCTTT
NA	15	TRBJ1-2	NA	TRBV21-1	CASSKSDSWGYGYTF	TGTGCCAGCAGCAAATCAGACAGTTGGGGCTATGGCTACACCTTC
NA	12	TRBJ1-1	NA	TRBV7-9	CASSPKNTEAFF	TGTGCCAGCAGCCCTAAGAACACTGAAGCTTTCTTT
once	14	TRBJ2-7	TRBD1	TRBV2	CASTWGQGPYEQYF	TGTGCCAGCACCTGGGGACAGGGCCCCTACGAGCAGTACTTC
NA	15	TRBJ2-5	TRBD2	TRBV9	CASSATRTSGATQYF	TGTGCCAGCAGCGCTACCCGGACTAGCGGGGCAACACAGTACTTC
NA	14	TRBJ1-2	NA	TRBV9	CASSLRQTLYGYTF	TGTGCCAGCAGCCTCCGACAGACGTTGTATGGCTACACCTTC
once	11	TRBJ2-4	NA	TRBV4-1	CASRNGGIQYF	TGCGCCAGCAGAAACGGGGGCATTCAGTACTTC
NA	15	TRBJ2-5	NA	TRBV7-2	CASSRGPGDGETQYF	TGTGCCAGCAGCCGAGGACCGGGAGATGGGGAGACCCAGTACTTC
NA	16	TRBJ2-3	NA	TRBV11-2	CASSLDGALGGDTQYF	TGTGCCAGCAGCTTAGATGGAGCGCTGGGGGGAGATACGCAGTATTTT
NA	14	TRBJ2-3	NA	TRBV11-3	CASSLRQAPDTQYF	TGTGCCAGCAGCCTCCGACAGGCTCCAGATACGCAGTATTTT
once	14	TRBJ2-2	NA	TRBV6-5	CASSRPGFGGELFF	TGTGCCAGCAGTCGCCCAGGGTTTGGCGGGGAGCTGTTTTTT
once	15	TRBJ2-2	TRBD2	TRBV5-5	CASTPGLAGTGELFF	TGTGCCAGCACCCCAGGACTAGCGGGAACCGGGGAGCTGTTTTTT
NA	15	TRBJ2-1	TRBD2	TRBV5-1	CASSLGSGGYNEQFF	TGCGCCAGCAGCTTAGGAAGCGGGGGATACAATGAGCAGTTCTTC
NA	16	TRBJ2-3	TRBD2	TRBV5-8	CASSLKRLAGVDTQYF	TGTGCCAGCAGCTTGAAGCGGCTAGCGGGCGTAGATACGCAGTATTTT
once	15	TRBJ2-7	TRBD2	TRBV10-3	CAISELREATYEQYF	TGTGCCATCAGTGAGTTGCGGGAGGCGACCTACGAGCAGTACTTC
NA	14	TRBJ2-3	TRBD2	TRBV2	CASSPLAGVDTQYF	TGTGCCAGCAGTCCTCTAGCGGGCGTGGATACGCAGTATTTT
NA	14	TRBJ2-7	TRBD1	TRBV29-1	CSVLVGTGGSEQYF	TGCAGCGTCCTAGTTGGGACAGGGGGCTCCGAGCAGTACTTC